The T cell receptor beta chain under discussion was sequenced for a study of blood T cell repertoires in COVID-19 (dated by TCRdb to 2018 to 2021). A note on the overall study: Samples covering the acute and convalescent phases of COVID-19 were provided by collaborators in the United States, Italy and Spain. Deeply sampled blood TCRbeta repertoires from subjects exposed to, actively infected with, or recovered from COVID-19 were included in the dataset. The repertoires were released in a freely available public database meant as a resource for research on the immune response to SARS-CoV-2. The prospective study material was composed of cDNA or gDNA derived from T cells, B-cell-depleted T cells, or PBMCs. The samples were drawn from two sources: the first 160 participants of the ongoing ImmuneRACE study, and 1,000 to 1,500 subjects contributed by 6 global collaborators. Nearly every sample came with metadata listing a de-identified subject ID, COVID-19 status, age in years and sex. Where HLA class I and class II types were available, the types were taken from metadata supplied by the sample provider, not from assay-based typing.

Whole blood was collected in K2EDTA tubes by collaborating institutions according to the institutions' own protocols. For TCRbeta analysis, collaborators shipped samples as frozen whole blood, isolated PBMCs, or DNA extracted from either of those sample types. Looking up the germline V gene yields CDR1 SGHRS and CDR2 YFSETQ. From cysteine to phenylalanine, the CDR3 is 17 amino acids long. Only the CDR3 DNA stays, 51 bases, in frame from base 1. The germline V end is reduced by 0 bases and the J end by 7 bases; junction bases left unmatched: 11. This clone was detected only a few times. Its antigen is still unknown. No base-level quality is on record; no much larger clone is a single base apart. Results the study describes overall, beyond this receptor: The quantity of clinical and demographic metadata differed by source and by participant and was supplied without curation.

TCRbeta CDR3 regions were amplified from genomic DNA using the immunoSEQ Assay, a bias-controlled multiplex PCR. As for the original processing: Nucleated cell counts per sample were estimated from amplification of reference gene primers within the assay. To quantify the absolute abundance of each unique TCRbeta CDR3 rearrangement, sequence reads were collapsed and filtered. For each sample, productive Simpson clonality was calculated by taking the square root of Simpson's diversity index across productive rearrangements. The source is immuneACCESS, and TCRdb retained only in-frame sequences with V and J called. Part of the clones is not carried over; for the studies checked, unresolved V genes explain less than half of this, and the remainder is unexplained. The DNA was the basis for D and trimming; V, J and clone size are from that table. Counted in this sample were tens of thousands of clones; roughly 83% of them appeared once. The ten largest make up around 15% of the sample.

The TCR comes from a human donor in a cohort sampled during active COVID-19. Recombination joined TRBV5-1 with TRBJ1-4, and TRBD1 matches 8 of the central bases. The sequencing sample was made of peripheral blood. For the CDR3, the sequence is CASSLEPNRGRGEKLFF. The sequence in DNA is TGCGCCAGCAGCTTGGAGCCGAACAGGGGGAGAGGTGAAAAACTGTTTTTT. This CDR3, with the reference TRBV5-1 and TRBJ1-4 proteins standing in past its ends, gives the full variable domain KAGVTQTPRYLIKTRGQQVTLSCSPISGHRSVSWYQQTPGQGLQFLFEYFSETQRNKGNFPGRFSGRQFSNSRSEMNVSTLELGDSALYLCASSLEPNRGRGEKLFFGSGTQLSVL.